These 28 T cell receptor beta chains originate from one sample sequenced in a study of blood T cell repertoires in COVID-19. The repertoire was sequenced with immunoSEQ multiplex PCR; TCRdb's copy has only in-frame clones and lacks some. The table includes roughly 400,000 clones, roughly 87% detected once. The sequenced sample consisted of PBMCs or T cells enriched from blood (not recorded which). The receptors were sampled from a man younger than 35 who had recovered from COVID-19.

The chain uses TRBV5-1 and TRBJ1-5; tentatively, D is TRBD1 (6 bases). Germline assignment: CDR1 SGHRS and CDR2 YFSETQ. This CDR3 is built from 13 residues. Trimming took 4 bases from V and 7 from J, leaving 12 bases between them. The CDR3 DNA follows: TGCGCCAGCAGCACTCGACAGGCCCAGCCCCAGCATTTT. It yields the protein CASSTRQAQPQHF.

The genes are TRBV27 and TRBJ1-2, with 8 bases lining up with TRBD1. Trimming at V came to 6 bases and at J to 4 bases, leaving 4 bases not matched to a gene. There are 13 residues in the CDR3. Germline CDR1 reads MNHEY; CDR2 reads SMNVEV (reference sequence). CDR3 nucleotides: TGTGCCAGCAGCGGACAGGGTGTCTATGGCTACACCTTC. Amino acid sequence: CASSGQGVYGYTF.

The table lists this clone with a count of one. The genes are TRBV5-1 and TRBJ2-3; TRBD1 is a possible D gene (6 bases). The CDR3 is made up of 14 amino acids. CDR1 is SGHRS, CDR2 YFSETQ, per germline. Trimming removed 6 bases from V and 2 bases from J, with 13 bases in between. The CDR3 is CASNIEGVTDTQYF. The CDR3 DNA reads TGCGCCAGCAATATCGAGGGGGTCACAGATACGCAGTATTTT.

The chain recombines TRBV6-5 with TRBJ1-2; 8 positions match TRBD1. CDR1 is MNHEY, CDR2 SVGAGI, per germline. The V segment lost 0 bases and the J segment 8 bases; nucleotides outside the gene matches: 5. The CDR3 runs 14 residues. Here the CDR3 reads CASSYSTGVLGYTF. As DNA, the CDR3 is TGTGCCAGCAGTTACTCGACAGGGGTCCTCGGCTACACCTTC.

The V gene is TRBV5-1, the J gene TRBJ1-2; TRBD1 matches 11 bases. CDR3 length equals 15 residues. The germline gives CDR1 SGHRS, CDR2 YFSETQ. J lost 3 bases, V lost 4 bases, and 5 bases had no gene match. The CDR3 is CASSRSGQGDYGYTF. The CDR3 DNA follows: TGCGCCAGCAGCCGGTCGGGACAGGGGGACTATGGCTACACCTTC.

The chain has TRBV2 and TRBJ2-7; D unresolved. Looked up from germline, CDR1 is SNHLY and CDR2 is FYNNEI. This CDR3 comprises 13 residues. V lost 5 bases and J lost 3, with 11 bases in between. CDR3 loop: CASSLVAGYEQYF. The DNA for the CDR3 is TGTGCCAGCAGTTTAGTAGCCGGCTACGAGCAGTACTTC.

J is TRBJ1-2 and V is TRBV5-1; 12 nucleotides align to TRBD1. CDR3 length: 14 amino acids. After removal of 6 bases from V and 4 bases from J, the junction contained 4 bases not matched to a gene. CDR1 SGHRS and CDR2 YFSETQ come from the germline V gene. The CDR3 loop reads CASTPGQGAYGYTF. CDR3 in DNA: TGCGCCAGCACACCGGGACAGGGGGCCTATGGCTACACCTTC.

The chain carries TRBV7-8 and TRBJ2-7; weak D call: TRBD1 (7 bases). The CDR3 contains 17 residues. V lost 5 bases to trimming and J lost 5 bases, with 25 bases between them. From germline, CDR1 is SGHVS and CDR2 FQNEAQ. The CDR3 loop is CASSLNVAAGGRDEQYF. CDR3 bases: TGTGCCAGCAGCCTAAACGTAGCGGCAGGGGGTCGGGACGAGCAGTACTTC.

This sequence joins TRBV5-1 and TRBJ1-1; D unresolved. Deletions cut 4 bases from V and 0 bases from J, with 13 bases between. Germline CDR1 and CDR2: SGHRS and YFSETQ. The CDR3 extends over 15 amino acids. The CDR3, as DNA: TGCGCCAGCAGCCAATATCGAAGCATGAACACTGAAGCTTTCTTT. Translating it yields CASSQYRSMNTEAFF.

The V call is TRBV25-1, the J call TRBJ1-1, with TRBD1 as a possible D gene (6 bases). The V end lost 4 bases, the J end lost 9 bases, and 9 bases lay between the germline ends. The CDR3 loop spans 11 amino acids. Germline V gene sequence: CDR1 MGHDK, CDR2 SYGVNS. CDR3 bases: TGTGCCAGCAGTGGGCAGGGGAAAGCTTTCTTT. Protein sequence: CASSGQGKAFF.

The rearrangement uses TRBV10-3 and TRBJ2-7; the D gene is possibly TRBD1 (6 bases). Trimming removed 0 bases from V and 2 bases from J, with 14 bases in between. This CDR3 spans 16 amino acids. The germline V gene encodes CDR1 ENHRY and CDR2 SYGVKD. The chain's CDR3 is CAISESLGTLTYEQYF. The CDR3, as DNA: TGTGCCATCAGTGAGTCTTTGGGGACATTGACCTACGAGCAGTACTTC.

The V and J genes are TRBV27 and TRBJ2-7; 7 nucleotides agree with TRBD2. The germline gives CDR1 MNHEY, CDR2 SMNVEV (reference sequence). Trimming at V came to 6 bases and at J to 0 bases, leaving 8 bases not matched to a gene. The CDR3 consists of 15 residues. In nucleotides, the CDR3 is TGTGCCAGCAGGGAACCGGGACTACTCTCCTACGAGCAGTACTTC. Its protein is CASREPGLLSYEQYF.

This chain links TRBV12-5 with TRBJ1-1, with unresolved D. The length of the CDR3 is 15 residues. Germline V CDR1 and CDR2: LGHNT, FRNRAP. Trimming took 4 bases from V and 5 from J, leaving 17 bases between them. The CDR3 DNA sequence: TGTGCTAGTGGTTGCCCGGACGGAGGAGAAACTGAAGCTTTCTTT. Its translation is CASGCPDGGETEAFF.

The chain links TRBV27 to TRBJ2-1, with 11 positions matching TRBD2. Trimming at V came to 6 bases and at J to 7 bases, leaving 8 bases not matched to a gene. CDR3 size: 15 residues. From germline, CDR1 is MNHEY and CDR2 SMNVEV (reference sequence). CDR3 in amino acids: CASSPVSGRGNEQFF. The CDR3 DNA is TGTGCCAGCAGCCCCGTTAGCGGGAGGGGTAATGAGCAGTTCTTC.

The V and J genes are TRBV28 and TRBJ2-1; TRBD2 matches 12 bases. The V and J ends lost 5 bases and 6 bases, in that order; junction bases with no gene match: 8. This CDR3 has 16 amino acids. CDR1 and CDR2 from the germline V gene are MDHEN and SYDVKM. Written as DNA, the CDR3 is TGTGCCAGCAGTACGACGCCGGGACTAGCGGGCAATGAGCAGTTCTTC. This encodes CASSTTPGLAGNEQFF. Full variable domain (rest looked up from reference TRBV28 and TRBJ2-1): DVKVTQSSRYLVKRTGEKVFLECVQDMDHENMFWYRQDPGLGLRLIYFSYDVKMKEKGDIPEGYSVSREKKERFSLILESASTNQTSMYLCASSTTPGLAGNEQFFGPGTRLTVL.

V usage is TRBV19 and J usage is TRBJ2-1; TRBD2 matches at 13 bases. CDR1 is LNHDA, CDR2 SQIVND, per germline (reference sequence). This CDR3 spans 16 amino acids. V dropped 6 bases and J dropped 6; count of bases not matched to a gene: 8. CDR3 residues: CASRPSGLAGTNEQFF. In nucleotides, the CDR3 is TGTGCCAGTAGACCCTCGGGACTAGCGGGAACCAATGAGCAGTTCTTC.

V gene TRBV6-5 combines with J gene TRBJ1-2; the D gene is possibly TRBD1 (5 bases). V shed 7 bases and J shed 3 bases, with 12 bases lying between them. Germline CDR1 is MNHEY and CDR2 is SVGAGI. The CDR3 length is 13 residues. The CDR3 reads CASTRRGDYGYTF. The CDR3 bases are TGTGCCAGCACCCGGAGGGGCGACTATGGCTACACCTTC.

This chain joins TRBV7-9 and TRBJ1-5; 8 bases map to TRBD1. The CDR3 is 14 residues long. Trimming removed 5 bases from V and 5 bases from J; junction bases left unmatched: 5. Germline V lookup: CDR1 SEHNR, CDR2 FQNEAQ (reference sequence). CDR3 residues: CASSQDRGYQPQHF. The CDR3 coding sequence is TGTGCCAGCAGCCAAGACAGGGGTTATCAGCCCCAGCATTTT.

V usage is TRBV7-2 and J usage is TRBJ2-3; TRBD2 agrees at 11 bases. Unmatched junction bases numbered 3, after V lost 2 bases and J lost 2 bases. This CDR3 has 16 amino acids. Germline V gene lookup returns CDR1 SGHTA and CDR2 FQGNSA. The DNA of the CDR3 is TGTGCCAGCAGCTTAAGACTAGCGGGGCCCACAGATACGCAGTATTTT. This encodes CASSLRLAGPTDTQYF.

This clone has only a few counts. The chain links TRBV28 to TRBJ1-1; D might be TRBD1 (6 bases). The CDR3 spans 16 residues. V lost 2 bases to trimming and J lost 5 bases, with 18 bases between them. The germline gives CDR1 MDHEN, CDR2 SYDVKM. CDR3 amino acids: CASSLRGSRAQTEAFF. The CDR3 coding sequence is TGTGCCAGCAGTTTAAGGGGGTCTAGGGCCCAAACTGAAGCTTTCTTT.

The J gene is TRBJ1-6, the V gene TRBV30, with a weak D call TRBD1 (6 bases). The CDR3 contains 13 residues. The germline V gene has CDR1 GTSNPN and CDR2 SVGIG (reference sequence). V was pared by 7 bases and J by 7 bases, with 14 bases between. The CDR3 loop is CASQTGWNSPLHF. In DNA, the CDR3 is TGTGCCTCGCAGACAGGATGGAATTCACCCCTCCACTTT.

V is TRBV28 and J is TRBJ2-1, with D possibly being TRBD2 (7 bases). The CDR3 is 21 amino acids. Per the germline V gene, CDR1 is MDHEN and CDR2 is SYDVKM. The ends were cut back, 3 bases at V and 0 bases at J, with 27 bases in the middle. Here the CDR3 DNA reads TGTGCCAGCAGTTTGGCGTCGGAGGGGGAGGGCAGTTTTAGCTCCTACAATGAGCAGTTCTTC. This gives the protein CASSLASEGEGSFSSYNEQFF.

In its sample, this clone was seen a few times. V is TRBV20-1 and J is TRBJ2-4; possible D gene TRBD2, 6 bases. The ends were cut back, 5 bases at V and 4 bases at J, with 6 bases in the middle. The CDR3 runs to 11 residues. Germline loops: CDR1 DFQATT, CDR2 SNEGSKA (reference sequence). CDR3 DNA: TGCAGTGCTGGACTAAAAAACATTCAGTACTTC. This encodes CSAGLKNIQYF.

The chain has TRBV14 and TRBJ2-1; D unclear. This CDR3 has 12 amino acids. Trimming took off 1 base at V and 9 bases at J, with 7 bases between the two ends. Germline V lookup: CDR1 SGHDN, CDR2 FVKESK. The CDR3 DNA reads TGTGCCAGCAGCCAAGGACGCGGTGAGCAGTTCTTC. It specifies CASSQGRGEQFF.

This clone has a count of ten or more. This sequence joins TRBV5-1 and TRBJ2-3; 8 bases map to TRBD1. Germline-derived CDR1 and CDR2 are SGHRS and YFSETQ. J lost 4 bases, V lost 0 bases, and 13 bases had no gene match. The CDR3 runs to 18 residues. This CDR3 is CASSLDPDRVRGPDTQYF. In DNA, the CDR3 is TGCGCCAGCAGCTTGGACCCGGACAGGGTGAGGGGGCCAGATACGCAGTATTTT. Combining the CDR3 with reference TRBV5-1 and TRBJ2-3 gives the whole variable domain KAGVTQTPRYLIKTRGQQVTLSCSPISGHRSVSWYQQTPGQGLQFLFEYFSETQRNKGNFPGRFSGRQFSNSRSEMNVSTLELGDSALYLCASSLDPDRVRGPDTQYFGPGTRLTVL.

This chain joins TRBV24-1 and TRBJ2-1; D is perhaps TRBD1 (5 bases). Trimming removed 3 bases from V and 0 bases from J, with 11 bases in between. This CDR3 has 16 amino acids. The germline V gene has CDR1 KGHDR and CDR2 SFDVKD. The CDR3 loop reads CATSDTGSSSYNEQFF. CDR3 coding DNA: TGTGCCACCAGTGATACAGGCTCGAGCTCCTACAATGAGCAGTTCTTC.

V and J are TRBV19 and TRBJ2-1; 7 bases map to TRBD2. The CDR3 runs to 15 residues. The trim removed 5 bases at V and 6 bases at J, leaving 10 bases unmatched. The germline V gene encodes CDR1 LNHDA and CDR2 SQIVND (reference sequence). CDR3 protein: CASSSQPAGFNEQFF. CDR3 bases: TGTGCCAGTAGTTCCCAACCAGCGGGGTTCAATGAGCAGTTCTTC.

The chain has TRBV18 and TRBJ2-1, with 7 bases aligning to TRBD2. There are 15 residues in the CDR3. Looked up from germline, CDR1 is KGHSH and CDR2 is LQKENI. The V and J ends lost 2 bases and 5 bases, in that order; junction bases with no gene match: 6. The DNA of the CDR3 is TGTGCCAGCTCACCATCGCTAGCGGAAGACAATGAGCAGTTCTTC. Its translation is CASSPSLAEDNEQFF. The full variable domain, in which reference TRBV18 and TRBJ2-1 provide the parts outside the CDR3, is NAGVMQNPRHLVRRRGQEARLRCSPMKGHSHVYWYRQLPEEGLKFMVYLQKENIIDESGMPKERFSAEFPKEGPSILRIQQVVRGDSAAYFCASSPSLAEDNEQFFGPGTRLTVL.